This T cell receptor (beta chain) was captured in a study of regulatory T cells in long-lasting Graves disease. Regarding the study as a whole: Persistent disease exhibited a predilection for TRBV28, TRBJ1-2 and TRBJ2-5.

Assembly of TCR beta libraries relied on iRepertoire HTBI primers together with Arm-PCR of CDR3 regions. TCRdb re-called the multiplex PCR reads through MiXCR, storing one row per CDR3 protein. The sample holds 360,000 or so distinct CDR3 sequences, 12% seen once. Ten or more counts support this clonotype. What it binds is unknown. Time point specified: newly diagnosed GD, antithyroid drugs for less than 3 months. The TCR library was prepared using RNA isolated from PBMCs. The CDR3 runs 16 residues. CDR1 is LNHNV and CDR2 is YYDKDF in the germline V gene (reference sequence). Trimming pared 0 bases from V and 5 bases from J, leaving 13 bases between. The same data also contributed to another study, on T cells in Graves' hyperthyroidism and ophthalmopathy.

This chain connects TRBV15 to TRBJ1-4, with TRBD1 as a possible D gene (5 bases). This material consisted of peripheral blood mononuclear cells (PBMCs), taken at new diagnosis, from a patient treated with antithyroid drugs. The sequence was obtained from a woman between 18 and 29 years old with Graves disease. The CDR3 DNA reads as TGTGCCACCAGCAGAGATAAAGGGGCAGTAAATGAAAAACTGTTTTTT. The encoded protein is CATSRDKGAVNEKLFF.